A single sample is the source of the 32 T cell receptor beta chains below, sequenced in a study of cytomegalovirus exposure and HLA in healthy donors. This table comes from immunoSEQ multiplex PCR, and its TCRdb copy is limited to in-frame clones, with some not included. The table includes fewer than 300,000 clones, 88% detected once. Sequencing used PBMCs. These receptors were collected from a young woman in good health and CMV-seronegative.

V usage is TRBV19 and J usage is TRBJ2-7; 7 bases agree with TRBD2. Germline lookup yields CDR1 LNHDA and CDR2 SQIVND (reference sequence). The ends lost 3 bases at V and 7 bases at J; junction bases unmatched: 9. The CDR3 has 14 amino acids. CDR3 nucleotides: TGTGCCAGTAGTATCCGAGCGGGATCTGGGGAGCAGTACTTC. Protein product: CASSIRAGSGEQYF.

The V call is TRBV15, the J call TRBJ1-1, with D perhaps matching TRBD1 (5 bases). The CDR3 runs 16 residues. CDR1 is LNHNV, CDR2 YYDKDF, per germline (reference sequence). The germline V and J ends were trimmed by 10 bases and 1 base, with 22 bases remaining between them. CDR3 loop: CAISATPGLPNTEAFF. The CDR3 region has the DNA TGTGCCATCTCTGCTACTCCGGGACTGCCGAACACTGAAGCTTTCTTT.

The CDR3 bases are TGTGCCAGCAGCTTGGGCAGACAGGGTGTGGTCTACGAGCAGTACTTC. It codes for CASSLGRQGVVYEQYF. The V gene is TRBV5-4, the J gene TRBJ2-7, with 7 bases matching TRBD1. The CDR3 consists of 16 residues. The germline gives CDR1 SGHNT, CDR2 YYREEE (reference sequence). J gave up 3 bases and V 0 bases, and 9 bases lay outside the gene matches.

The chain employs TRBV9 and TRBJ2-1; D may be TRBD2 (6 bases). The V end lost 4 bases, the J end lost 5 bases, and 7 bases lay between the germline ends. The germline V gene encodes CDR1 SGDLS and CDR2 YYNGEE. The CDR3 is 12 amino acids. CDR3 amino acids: CASSRGNNEQFF. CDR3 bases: TGTGCCAGCAGCCGGGGGAACAATGAGCAGTTCTTC.

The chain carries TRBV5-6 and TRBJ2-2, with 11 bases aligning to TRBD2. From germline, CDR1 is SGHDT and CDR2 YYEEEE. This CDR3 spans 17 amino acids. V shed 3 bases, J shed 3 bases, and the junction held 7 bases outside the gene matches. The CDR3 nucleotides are TGTGCCAGCAGCTCACTAGCGGGAGAGGGAGACACCGGGGAGCTGTTTTTT. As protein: CASSSLAGEGDTGELFF.

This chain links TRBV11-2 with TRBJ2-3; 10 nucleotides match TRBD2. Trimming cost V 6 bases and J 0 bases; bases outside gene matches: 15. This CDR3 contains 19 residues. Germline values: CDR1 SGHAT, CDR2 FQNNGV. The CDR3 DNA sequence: TGTGCCAGCAGAACAGGGAAACTAGCGGGGAAACCTAGCACAGATACGCAGTATTTT. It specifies CASRTGKLAGKPSTDTQYF.

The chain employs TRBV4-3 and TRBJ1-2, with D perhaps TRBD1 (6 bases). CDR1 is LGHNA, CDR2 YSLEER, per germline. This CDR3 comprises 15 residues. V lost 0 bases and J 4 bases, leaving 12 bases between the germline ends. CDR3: CASSQDRGLGYGYTF. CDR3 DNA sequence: TGCGCCAGCAGCCAAGACAGGGGTTTAGGCTATGGCTACACCTTC.

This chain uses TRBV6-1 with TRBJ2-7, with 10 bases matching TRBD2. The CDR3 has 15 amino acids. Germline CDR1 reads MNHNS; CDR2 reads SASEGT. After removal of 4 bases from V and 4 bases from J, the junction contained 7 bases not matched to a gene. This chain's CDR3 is CASSGASGSFYEQYF. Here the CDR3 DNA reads TGTGCCAGCAGTGGAGCTAGCGGGAGTTTTTACGAGCAGTACTTC.

CDR3 coding DNA: TGCGCCAGCAGTGGTGGTAGCGGAGCCCAAGAGACCCAGTACTTC. Protein: CASSGGSGAQETQYF. The chain combines TRBV10-2 with TRBJ2-5, with TRBD2 as a possible D gene (6 bases). In germline, CDR1 is WSHSY, CDR2 SAAADI. V was pared by 4 bases and J by 1 base, with 13 bases between. The CDR3 contains 15 residues.

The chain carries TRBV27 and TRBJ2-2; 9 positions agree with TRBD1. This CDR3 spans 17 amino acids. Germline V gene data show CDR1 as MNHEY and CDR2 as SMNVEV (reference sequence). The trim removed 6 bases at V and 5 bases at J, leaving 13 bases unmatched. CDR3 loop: CASRLLTGTGFTGELFF. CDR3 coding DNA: TGTGCCAGCAGGCTACTAACCGGGACAGGGTTTACCGGGGAGCTGTTTTTT.

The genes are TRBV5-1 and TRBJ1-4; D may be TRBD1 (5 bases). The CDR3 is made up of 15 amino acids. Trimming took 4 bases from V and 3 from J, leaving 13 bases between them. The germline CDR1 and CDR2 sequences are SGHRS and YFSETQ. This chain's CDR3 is CASSPWGDPNEKLFF. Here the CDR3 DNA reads TGCGCCAGCAGCCCATGGGGGGACCCTAATGAAAAACTGTTTTTT.

The CDR3: CASSYSIPGLAGEQYF. For the CDR3, the DNA is TGTGCCAGCAGTTACTCGATTCCGGGACTAGCGGGGGAGCAGTACTTC. V gene TRBV6-6 combines with J gene TRBJ2-7, with TRBD2 identical over 13 bases. The CDR3 totals 16 residues. V was pared by 0 bases and J by 7 bases, with 6 bases of the junction left unmatched. Per the germline V gene, CDR1 is MNHNY and CDR2 is SVGAGI (reference sequence).

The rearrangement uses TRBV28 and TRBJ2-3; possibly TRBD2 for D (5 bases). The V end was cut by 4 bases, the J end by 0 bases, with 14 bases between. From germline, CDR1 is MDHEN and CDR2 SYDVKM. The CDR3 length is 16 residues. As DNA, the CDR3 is TGTGCCAGCAGTTCCGAACAGCGGCCTAGCACAGATACGCAGTATTTT. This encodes CASSSEQRPSTDTQYF. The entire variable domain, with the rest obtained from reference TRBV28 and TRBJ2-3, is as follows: DVKVTQSSRYLVKRTGEKVFLECVQDMDHENMFWYRQDPGLGLRLIYFSYDVKMKEKGDIPEGYSVSREKKERFSLILESASTNQTSMYLCASSSEQRPSTDTQYFGPGTRLTVL.

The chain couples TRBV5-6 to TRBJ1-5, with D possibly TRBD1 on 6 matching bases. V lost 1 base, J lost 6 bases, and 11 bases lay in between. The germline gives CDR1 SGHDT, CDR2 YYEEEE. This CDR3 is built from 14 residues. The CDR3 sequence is CASSLKGVRQPQHF. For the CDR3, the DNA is TGTGCCAGCAGCTTGAAGGGGGTGCGTCAGCCCCAGCATTTT.

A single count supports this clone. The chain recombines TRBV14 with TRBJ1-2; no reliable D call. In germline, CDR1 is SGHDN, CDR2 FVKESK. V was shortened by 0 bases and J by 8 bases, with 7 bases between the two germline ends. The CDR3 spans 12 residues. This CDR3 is CASSQDLRGYTF. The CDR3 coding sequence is TGTGCCAGCAGCCAAGATTTGAGAGGCTACACCTTC.

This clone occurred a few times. The CDR3: CASSETANTGELFF. The CDR3 coding sequence is TGCGCCAGCAGTGAGACAGCGAACACCGGGGAGCTGTTTTTT. The rearrangement uses TRBV10-1 and TRBJ2-2; D remains ambiguous. The length of the CDR3 is 14 residues. The germline V gene has CDR1 WNHNN and CDR2 SYGVQD (reference sequence). V lost 2 bases, J lost 0 bases, and 4 bases lay in between.

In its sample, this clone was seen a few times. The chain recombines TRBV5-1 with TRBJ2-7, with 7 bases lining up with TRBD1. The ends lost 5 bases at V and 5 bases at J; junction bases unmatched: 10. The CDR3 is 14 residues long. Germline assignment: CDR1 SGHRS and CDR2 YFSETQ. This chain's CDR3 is CASRLIFQGDEQYF. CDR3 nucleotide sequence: TGCGCCAGCAGACTAATATTCCAGGGGGACGAGCAGTACTTC.

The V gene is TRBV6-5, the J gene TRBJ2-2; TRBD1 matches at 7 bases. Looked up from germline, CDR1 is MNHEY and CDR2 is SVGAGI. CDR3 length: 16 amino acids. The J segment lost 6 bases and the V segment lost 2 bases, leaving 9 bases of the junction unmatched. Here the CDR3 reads CASSYRGRVIAGELFF. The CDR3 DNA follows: TGTGCCAGCAGTTACAGGGGGCGGGTAATTGCCGGGGAGCTGTTTTTT.

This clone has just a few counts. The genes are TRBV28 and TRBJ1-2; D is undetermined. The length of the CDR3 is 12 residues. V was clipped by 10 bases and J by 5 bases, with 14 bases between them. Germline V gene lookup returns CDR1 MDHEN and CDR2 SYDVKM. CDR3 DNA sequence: TGTGCCATCACCTCCAGCGGGTATGGCTACACCTTC. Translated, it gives CAITSSGYGYTF.

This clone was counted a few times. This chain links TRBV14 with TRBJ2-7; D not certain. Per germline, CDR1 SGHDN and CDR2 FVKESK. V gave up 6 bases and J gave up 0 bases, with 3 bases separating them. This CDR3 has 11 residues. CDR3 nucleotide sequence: TGTGCCAGCAGTATCTCCTACGAGCAGTACTTC. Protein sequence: CASSISYEQYF. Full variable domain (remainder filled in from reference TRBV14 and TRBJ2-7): EAGVTQFPSHSVIEKGQTVTLRCDPISGHDNLYWYRRVMGKEIKFLLHFVKESKQDESGMPNNRFLAERTGGTYSTLKVQPAELEDSGVYFCASSISYEQYFGPGTRLTVT.

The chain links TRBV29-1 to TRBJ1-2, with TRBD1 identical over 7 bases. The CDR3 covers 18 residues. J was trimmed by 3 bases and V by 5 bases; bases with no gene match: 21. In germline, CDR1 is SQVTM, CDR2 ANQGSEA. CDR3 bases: TGCAGCGTTCCCTCGGACGCTCTTTCGACAGGGAGGCACTATGGCTACACCTTC. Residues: CSVPSDALSTGRHYGYTF.

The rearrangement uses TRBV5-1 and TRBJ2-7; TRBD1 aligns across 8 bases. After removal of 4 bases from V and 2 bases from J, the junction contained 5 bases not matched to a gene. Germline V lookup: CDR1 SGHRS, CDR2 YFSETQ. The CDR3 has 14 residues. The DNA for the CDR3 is TGCGCCAGCAGCCAAGCGACAGGGGCCTACGAGCAGTACTTC. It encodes CASSQATGAYEQYF.

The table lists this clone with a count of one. The CDR3 spells CASSLVGTVNSPLHF. The DNA for the CDR3 is TGTGCCAGCAGCTTGGTAGGGACAGTTAATTCACCCCTCCACTTT. This rearrangement joins TRBV5-6 to TRBJ1-6; 7 bases agree with TRBD1. Looked up from germline, CDR1 is SGHDT and CDR2 is YYEEEE. CDR3 length equals 15 residues. Unmatched junction bases numbered 3, after V lost 0 bases and J lost 6 bases.

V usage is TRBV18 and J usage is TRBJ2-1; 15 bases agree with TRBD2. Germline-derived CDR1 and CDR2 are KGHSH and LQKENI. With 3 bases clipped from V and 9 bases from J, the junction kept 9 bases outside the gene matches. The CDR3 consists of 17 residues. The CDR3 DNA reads TGTGCCAGCTCACCTCCCGGACTAGCGGGAGGGAAGGGTGAGCAGTTCTTC. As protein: CASSPPGLAGGKGEQFF.

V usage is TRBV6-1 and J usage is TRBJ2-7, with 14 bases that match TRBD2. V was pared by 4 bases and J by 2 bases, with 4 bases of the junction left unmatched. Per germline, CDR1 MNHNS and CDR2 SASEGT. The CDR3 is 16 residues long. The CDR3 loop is CASSGLAGGIPYEQYF. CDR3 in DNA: TGTGCCAGCAGTGGACTAGCGGGAGGGATCCCCTACGAGCAGTACTTC.

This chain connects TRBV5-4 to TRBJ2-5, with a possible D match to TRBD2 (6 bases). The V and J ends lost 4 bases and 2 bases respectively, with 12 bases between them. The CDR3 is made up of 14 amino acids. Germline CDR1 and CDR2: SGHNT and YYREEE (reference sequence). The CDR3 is CASSPAGRQETQYF. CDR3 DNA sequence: TGTGCCAGCAGCCCAGCGGGCAGACAAGAGACCCAGTACTTC.

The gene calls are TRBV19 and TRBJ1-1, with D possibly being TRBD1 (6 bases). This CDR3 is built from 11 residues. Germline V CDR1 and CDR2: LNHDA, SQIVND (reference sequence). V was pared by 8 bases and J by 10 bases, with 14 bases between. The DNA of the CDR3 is TGTGCCAGTGGACAGTTCACATCAGCTTTCTTT. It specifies CASGQFTSAFF.

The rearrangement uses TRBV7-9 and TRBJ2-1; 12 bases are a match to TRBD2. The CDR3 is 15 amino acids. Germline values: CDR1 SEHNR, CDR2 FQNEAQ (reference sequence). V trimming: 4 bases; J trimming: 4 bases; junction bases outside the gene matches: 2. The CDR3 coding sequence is TGTGCCAGCAGCTCCGGACTAGCGGGATACAATGAGCAGTTCTTC. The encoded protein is CASSSGLAGYNEQFF.

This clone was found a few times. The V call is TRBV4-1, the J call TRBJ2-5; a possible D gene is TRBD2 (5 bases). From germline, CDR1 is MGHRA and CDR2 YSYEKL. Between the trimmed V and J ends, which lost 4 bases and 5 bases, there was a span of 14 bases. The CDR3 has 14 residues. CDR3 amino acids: CASSRPGRGETQYF. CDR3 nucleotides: TGCGCCAGCAGCCGGCCGGGCCGCGGGGAGACCCAGTACTTC.

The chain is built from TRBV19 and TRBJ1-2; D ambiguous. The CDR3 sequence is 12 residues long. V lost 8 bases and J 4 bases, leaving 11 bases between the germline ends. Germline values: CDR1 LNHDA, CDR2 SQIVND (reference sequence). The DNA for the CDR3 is TGTGCCAGTGGTACAGCGTCCTATGGCTACACCTTC. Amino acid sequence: CASGTASYGYTF.

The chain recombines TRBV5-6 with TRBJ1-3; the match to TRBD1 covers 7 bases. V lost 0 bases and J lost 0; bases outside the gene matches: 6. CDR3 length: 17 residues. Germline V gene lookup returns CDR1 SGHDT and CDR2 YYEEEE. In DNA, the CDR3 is TGTGCCAGCAGCTTGGGGGACAGCTCGGACTCTGGAAACACCATATATTTT. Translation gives CASSLGDSSDSGNTIYF.

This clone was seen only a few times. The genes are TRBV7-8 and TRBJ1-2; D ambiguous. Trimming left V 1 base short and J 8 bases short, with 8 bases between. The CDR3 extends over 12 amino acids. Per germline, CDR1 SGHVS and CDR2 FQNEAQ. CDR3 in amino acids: CASSLGVWGYTF. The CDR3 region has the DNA TGTGCCAGCAGCTTAGGAGTGTGGGGCTACACCTTC.